The 18 T cell receptor beta chains given below trace back to one sample, sequenced in a study of CD8+ T cells in alopecia areata. Following extraction, RNA underwent reverse transcription to cDNA, which served as the sequencing template. Assay used: immunoSEQ multiplex PCR; TCRdb lists only in-frame clones, some missing. The sample carries more than 90,000 clones, 58% recorded once. Described treatment: oral pan-JAK inhibitor, 5-10 mg twice daily. Specimen: CD8+ T cells sorted from blood, collected at week 4, from a patient treated with tofacitinib. These receptors all come from a human donor with alopecia areata.

A few counts support this clone. The chain uses TRBV7-9 and TRBJ1-2; 7 nucleotides match TRBD1. This CDR3 comprises 17 residues. CDR1 is SEHNR, CDR2 FQNEAQ, per germline (reference sequence). V lost 6 bases to trimming and J lost 3 bases; unmatched junction nucleotides: 16. DNA of the CDR3: TGTGCCAGCAGACATATTTCCCGGGGACAGCCGGACTATGGCTACACCTTC. Amino acids: CASRHISRGQPDYGYTF.

This clone has just a few counts. The chain carries TRBV27 and TRBJ1-6, with D tentatively TRBD1 (5 bases). The V end lost 6 bases, the J end lost 8 bases, and 14 bases lay between the germline ends. From germline, CDR1 is MNHEY and CDR2 SMNVEV (reference sequence). This CDR3 region has 14 residues. Written as DNA, the CDR3 is TGTGCCAGCAGCCCCGGGACGGGCGATTCACCCCTCCACTTT. Protein product: CASSPGTGDSPLHF.

The chain is built from TRBV14 and TRBJ2-7; D is unresolved. The CDR3 is 15 residues long. Germline V gene sequence: CDR1 SGHDN, CDR2 FVKESK. Deletions cut 0 bases from V and 2 bases from J, with 11 bases between. The CDR3 sequence: CASSQEWTPTYEQYF. The CDR3 region has the DNA TGTGCCAGCAGCCAAGAATGGACCCCTACCTACGAGCAGTACTTC.

This rearrangement joins TRBV4-1 to TRBJ1-1; D might be TRBD1 (5 bases). V was clipped by 2 bases and J by 4 bases, with 8 bases between them. The CDR3 extends over 13 amino acids. The germline gives CDR1 MGHRA, CDR2 YSYEKL. The CDR3 nucleotides are TGCGCCAGCAGCCAACAGGGTAGCACTGAAGCTTTCTTT. It specifies CASSQQGSTEAFF.

The rearrangement joins TRBV29-1 to TRBJ2-3; D not resolved. Germline V gene data show CDR1 as SQVTM and CDR2 as ANQGSEA. This CDR3 has 12 residues. V lost 4 bases to trimming and J lost 6 bases, with 11 bases between them. CDR3 sequence (DNA): TGCAGCGTTGCGGAGCCGCCGGATACGCAGTATTTT. Its translation: CSVAEPPDTQYF.

Concerning this clone: Other DNA sequences of this sample code for an identical CDR3. The chain is built from TRBV29-1 and TRBJ2-1; 7 nucleotides match TRBD2. The V and J ends lost 4 bases and 13 bases, in that order; junction bases with no gene match: 4. CDR1 is SQVTM and CDR2 is ANQGSEA in the germline V gene. This CDR3 has 10 amino acids. Written as DNA, the CDR3 is TGCAGCGTTGGGGGGGGTGAACAGTTCTTC. Translating gives CSVGGGEQFF.

This chain connects TRBV30 to TRBJ2-1, with 11 bases identical to TRBD1. Germline assignment: CDR1 GTSNPN and CDR2 SVGIG (reference sequence). The CDR3 spans 14 residues. J gave up 7 bases and V 2 bases, and 4 bases lay outside the gene matches. CDR3 nucleotide sequence: TGTGCCTGGAGTTTTGGACAGGGGGCTAATGAGCAGTTCTTC. This translates into CAWSFGQGANEQFF.

The gene calls are TRBV5-6 and TRBJ2-1; no clear D. With 4 bases removed from V and 0 bases from J, the gap between germline ends came to 8 bases. This CDR3 comprises 14 residues. The germline CDR1 and CDR2 sequences are SGHDT and YYEEEE. In DNA form, the CDR3 reads TGTGCCAGCAGCCCCTTTAGCTCCTACAATGAGCAGTTCTTC. It codes for CASSPFSSYNEQFF. Full variable domain (remainder filled in from reference TRBV5-6 and TRBJ2-1): DAGVTQSPTHLIKTRGQQVTLRCSPKSGHDTVSWYQQALGQGPQFIFQYYEEEERQRGNFPDRFSGHQFPNYSSELNVNALLLGDSALYLCASSPFSSYNEQFFGPGTRLTVL.

The V and J genes are TRBV15 and TRBJ1-4; weak D call: TRBD1 (5 bases). V lost 1 base, J lost 0 bases, and 9 bases lay in between. Germline V gene data show CDR1 as LNHNV and CDR2 as YYDKDF (reference sequence). The CDR3 has 16 amino acids. The CDR3 loop is CATSRVRGATNEKLFF. CDR3 sequence (DNA): TGTGCCACCAGCAGAGTTAGAGGGGCAACTAATGAAAAACTGTTTTTT. Full variable domain (missing parts from reference TRBV15 and TRBJ1-4): DAMVIQNPRYQVTQFGKPVTLSCSQTLNHNVMYWYQQKSSQAPKLLFHYYDKDFNNEADTPDNFQSRRPNTSFCFLDIRSPGLGDTAMYLCATSRVRGATNEKLFFGSGTQLSVL.

The table lists this clone with a few counts. This chain uses TRBV30 with TRBJ2-1; no clear D. V was shortened by 4 bases and J by 3 bases, with 13 bases between the two germline ends. This CDR3 is built from 14 residues. CDR1 and CDR2 (germline): GTSNPN, SVGIG (reference sequence). The CDR3 DNA sequence: TGTGCCTGGACTGGTAGCTTTGGCTACAATGAGCAGTTCTTC. Protein sequence: CAWTGSFGYNEQFF. Full variable domain (outside the CDR3, taken from reference TRBV30 and TRBJ2-1): SQTIHQWPATLVQPVGSPLSLECTVEGTSNPNLYWYRQAAGRGLQLLFYSVGIGQISSEVPQNLSASRPQDRQFILSSKKLLLSDSGFYLCAWTGSFGYNEQFFGPGTRLTVL.

V gene TRBV7-3 combines with J gene TRBJ2-5, with 13 positions matching TRBD2. Unmatched junction bases numbered 1, after V lost 4 bases and J lost 2 bases. The CDR3 has 15 amino acids. Germline V gene data show CDR1 as SGHTA and CDR2 as FQGTGA. The DNA for the CDR3 is TGTGCCAGCAGCTCACTAGCGGGGGGGCAAGAGACCCAGTACTTC. This translates into CASSSLAGGQETQYF.

Remarks on this clone: Compared with germline, one end of the junction differs, possibly owing to a read error. This chain links TRBV30 with TRBJ1-6; D remains ambiguous. Germline V lookup: CDR1 GTSNPN, CDR2 SVGIG (reference sequence). The CDR3 is 11 amino acids. The DNA for the CDR3 is TGTGCCTGGAGTGTAGGGCAGCCTCTGAGCTTT. This codes for CAWSVGQPLSF.

The chain combines TRBV5-6 with TRBJ2-7, with D perhaps TRBD1 or TRBD2 (5 bases each). The V gene lost 4 bases and the J gene lost 1 base, with 15 bases spanning the gap. The CDR3 is 15 amino acids. Looked up from germline, CDR1 is SGHDT and CDR2 is YYEEEE. CDR3 region: CASSPTGTASYEQYF. The CDR3 DNA follows: TGTGCCAGCAGCCCGACCGGGACGGCTTCCTACGAGCAGTACTTC.

The genes are TRBV11-2 and TRBJ2-5, with D possibly matching TRBD2 (5 bases). Germline-derived CDR1 and CDR2 are SGHAT and FQNNGV. V was pared by 1 base and J by 5 bases, with 14 bases between. The CDR3 has 15 residues. Here the CDR3 reads CASSLVALSDETQYF. CDR3 DNA sequence: TGTGCCAGCAGCTTAGTAGCGTTGTCGGATGAGACCCAGTACTTC.

V and J are TRBV7-9 and TRBJ2-5; unclear D gene. There are 12 residues in the CDR3. The V end lost 8 bases, the J end lost 3 bases, and 10 bases lay between the germline ends. Germline CDR1 is SEHNR and CDR2 is FQNEAQ (reference sequence). Written as DNA, the CDR3 is TGTGCCAGCGGCCCGGACGAAGAGACCCAGTACTTC. As protein: CASGPDEETQYF. The full variable domain, with the rest looked up from reference TRBV7-9 and TRBJ2-5, is DTGVSQNPRHKITKRGQNVTFRCDPISEHNRLYWYRQTLGQGPEFLTYFQNEAQLEKSRLLSDRFSAERPKGSFSTLEIQRTEQGDSAMYLCASGPDEETQYFGPGTRLLVL.

The rearrangement joins TRBV30 to TRBJ2-7, with unresolved D. The length of the CDR3 is 14 residues. V was trimmed by 4 bases and J by 3 bases, leaving 16 bases between them. Germline CDR1 reads GTSNPN; CDR2 reads SVGIG (reference sequence). In nucleotides, the CDR3 is TGTGCCTGGACCCAAGGCCAACTTAGCTACGAGCAGTACTTC. Its translation is CAWTQGQLSYEQYF.

The chain recombines TRBV6-6 with TRBJ2-7, with D unclear. The CDR3 covers 12 residues. Trimming left V 7 bases short and J 3 bases short, with 10 bases between. Germline V gene sequence: CDR1 MNHNY, CDR2 SVGAGI (reference sequence). CDR3 bases: TGTGCCAGCAACGGTCCGAACTACGAGCAGTACTTC. This codes for CASNGPNYEQYF.

In this sample, this clone turned up once. The V call is TRBV27, the J call TRBJ2-1, with D perhaps assigned TRBD1 or TRBD2 (5 bases each). V was pared by 5 bases and J by 3 bases, with 20 bases between. The CDR3 loop spans 17 amino acids. The germline V gene encodes CDR1 MNHEY and CDR2 SMNVEV (reference sequence). The CDR3 here is CASSPPAGPRGYNEQFF. The CDR3, as DNA: TGTGCCAGCAGTCCCCCGGCCGGGCCGAGGGGCTACAATGAGCAGTTCTTC.